Shown below are 18 T cell receptor beta chains from a single sample sequenced in a study of blood T cell repertoires in COVID-19 (TCRdb year 2020). Library generation was performed with the immunoSEQ multiplex PCR assay. Entries here come from immuneACCESS through TCRdb and include only in-frame sequences with V and J called. Some clones fail to appear in such tables; in the studies checked, an unresolved V gene covers under half of the shortfall, and the cause of the remainder is unknown. A total of 96,000 or so clones appear in this sample, approximately 90% of them only once. The top ten hold more than 3.5% of the sample. Sample: peripheral blood. All receptors come from a human donor with COVID-19, enrolled during active disease. The donor label of this sample is uncertain.

The table lists this clone with a count of one. J is TRBJ1-5 and V is TRBV6-5, with TRBD1 identical over 9 bases. After removal of 6 bases from V and 3 bases from J, the junction contained 6 bases not matched to a gene. The CDR3 has 15 residues. Germline V lookup: CDR1 MNHEY, CDR2 SVGAGI. CDR3 sequence: CASSHGTGYNQPQHF. Written as DNA, the CDR3 is TGTGCCAGCAGCCACGGGACAGGGTACAATCAGCCCCAGCATTTT.

The chain has TRBV7-3 and TRBJ2-1; weak D call: TRBD1 (6 bases). Germline assignment: CDR1 SGHTA and CDR2 FQGTGA. The CDR3 is made up of 13 amino acids. Trimming stripped 0 bases from V and 12 bases from J, with 12 bases between. CDR3 coding DNA: TGTGCCAGCAGCTTAACGACGGACAGCGGGCAGTTCTTC. This sequence encodes CASSLTTDSGQFF.

This chain joins TRBV5-5 and TRBJ1-2, with D possibly being TRBD1 (5 bases). Per germline, CDR1 SGHKS and CDR2 YYEKEE (reference sequence). The CDR3 totals 14 residues. Trimming shortened V by 0 bases and J by 1 base, and 7 bases separated the two germline ends. The CDR3 sequence is CASSLVQGNYGYTF. For the CDR3, the DNA is TGTGCCAGCAGCTTGGTCCAGGGTAACTATGGCTACACCTTC.

The chain joins TRBV28 to TRBJ1-4, with D possibly being TRBD1 (6 bases). Germline assignment: CDR1 MDHEN and CDR2 SYDVKM. Trimming shortened V by 3 bases and J by 8 bases, and 22 bases separated the two germline ends. This CDR3 contains 17 residues. CDR3 nucleotide sequence: TGTGCCAGCAGTTTTTGGACAGCAAAAACTAATGGCGAAAAACTGTTTTTT. Its translation is CASSFWTAKTNGEKLFF.

The V call is TRBV6-5, the J call TRBJ1-5; unclear D gene. With 7 bases removed from V and 0 bases from J, the gap between germline ends came to 7 bases. From germline, CDR1 is MNHEY and CDR2 SVGAGI. This CDR3 contains 13 residues. The CDR3 region is CASIPGSNQPQHF. The DNA for the CDR3 is TGTGCCAGCATACCGGGTAGCAATCAGCCCCAGCATTTT.

This sequence joins TRBV6-5 and TRBJ2-7, with TRBD1 identical over 7 bases. V lost 6 bases to trimming and J lost 7 bases; unmatched junction nucleotides: 9. The CDR3 has 13 amino acids. Germline CDR1 MNHEY, CDR2 SVGAGI. The CDR3 is CASSIKDREEQYF. As DNA, the CDR3 is TGTGCCAGCAGCATCAAAGACAGGGAGGAGCAGTACTTC.

CDR3 in DNA: TGTGCCAGCACCGGGGAAGGGGGACCCTTTAACGAGCAGTACTTC. It encodes CASTGEGGPFNEQYF. The chain has TRBV2 and TRBJ2-7; maybe TRBD1 (6 bases). Looked up from germline, CDR1 is SNHLY and CDR2 is FYNNEI. V gave up 7 bases and J gave up 5 bases, with 21 bases separating them. This CDR3 has 15 residues.

This clone appeared a few times. This chain joins TRBV2 and TRBJ2-7; perhaps TRBD2 as D (6 bases). The CDR3 sequence is 13 residues long. Germline CDR1 SNHLY, CDR2 FYNNEI. Trimming stripped 8 bases from V and 2 bases from J, with 13 bases between. CDR3 loop: CASCRDSTYEQYF. CDR3 nucleotide sequence: TGTGCCAGCTGCCGGGACTCCACCTACGAGCAGTACTTC.

The V gene is TRBV5-1, the J gene TRBJ1-4; D possibly corresponds to TRBD1 (5 bases). The germline gives CDR1 SGHRS, CDR2 YFSETQ. Trimming took off 2 bases at V and 8 bases at J, with 13 bases between the two ends. CDR3 length: 14 amino acids. The CDR3 reads CASSFQGLTEKLFF. As DNA, the CDR3 is TGCGCCAGCAGCTTTCAGGGTTTGACGGAAAAACTGTTTTTT. The entire variable domain, with the rest obtained from reference TRBV5-1 and TRBJ1-4, is as follows: KAGVTQTPRYLIKTRGQQVTLSCSPISGHRSVSWYQQTPGQGLQFLFEYFSETQRNKGNFPGRFSGRQFSNSRSEMNVSTLELGDSALYLCASSFQGLTEKLFFGSGTQLSVL.

V gene TRBV19 combines with J gene TRBJ1-3; unclear D gene. Trimming shortened V by 3 bases and J by 3 bases, and 9 bases separated the two germline ends. The CDR3 length is 14 residues. Per germline, CDR1 LNHDA and CDR2 SQIVND (reference sequence). CDR3 DNA sequence: TGTGCCAGTAGTATCCGGGAAAGTGGAAACACCATATATTTT. Encoded protein: CASSIRESGNTIYF.

In this sample, this clone turned up once. The J gene is TRBJ2-5, the V gene TRBV7-3; TRBD1 is a possible D gene (5 bases). The CDR3 has 13 amino acids. The germline gives CDR1 SGHTA, CDR2 FQGTGA. Trimming took 3 bases from V and 1 from J, leaving 6 bases between them. DNA for the CDR3: TGTGCCAGCAGCTTCGACAGCCAAGAGACCCAGTACTTC. The encoded protein is CASSFDSQETQYF.

This rearrangement joins TRBV6-5 to TRBJ1-6; a weak D match, TRBD1 (5 bases). Germline V gene sequence: CDR1 MNHEY, CDR2 SVGAGI. This CDR3 spans 16 amino acids. V was clipped by 4 bases and J by 6 bases, with 16 bases between them. The CDR3 DNA reads as TGTGCCAGCAGTTCCGGAAGGACACCGAGTAATTCACCCCTCCACTTT. Encoded protein: CASSSGRTPSNSPLHF.

This chain uses TRBV9 with TRBJ2-1; TRBD2 matches 10 bases. Germline V gives CDR1 SGDLS, CDR2 YYNGEE. The CDR3 length is 14 residues. Unmatched junction bases numbered 3, after V lost 3 bases and J lost 6 bases. CDR3 in amino acids: CASSEGLAPNEQFF. The CDR3, as DNA: TGTGCCAGCAGCGAGGGACTAGCGCCCAATGAGCAGTTCTTC.

As DNA, the CDR3 is TGTGCCAGCAGCCCTCGAGCGGGGGGAAACACCGGGGAGCTGTTTTTT. It is translated as CASSPRAGGNTGELFF. V is TRBV7-3 and J is TRBJ2-2; TRBD2 aligns across 9 bases. Trimming cost V 5 bases and J 2 bases; bases outside gene matches: 6. In germline, CDR1 is SGHTA, CDR2 FQGTGA. The CDR3 consists of 16 residues.

The gene calls are TRBV21-1 and TRBJ2-1; the table's D gene call, TRBD1, was not cross checked with the DNA. TRBV21-1 is flagged as a pseudogene. This CDR3 has 15 amino acids. CDR3 nucleotide sequence: TGTGCCAGCAGCAAACAAGCCAGGGGGCGGAATGAGCAGTTCTTC. As protein: CASSKQARGRNEQFF.

V usage is TRBV3-1 (or the pseudogene TRBV3-2) and J usage is TRBJ2-6; no clear D gene. This CDR3 spans 13 amino acids. V was trimmed by 4 bases and J by 4 bases, leaving 5 bases between them. Germline V CDR1 and CDR2: LGHDT, YNNKEL (reference sequence). The CDR3 DNA is TGTGCCAGCAGCCGCGCCGGGGCCAACGTCCTGACTTTC. Translating gives CASSRAGANVLTF.

The chain uses TRBV7-6 and TRBJ2-1, with 8 bases that match TRBD2. The CDR3 spans 16 residues. Germline V lookup: CDR1 SGHVS, CDR2 FNYEAQ. With 2 bases clipped from V and 5 bases from J, the junction kept 8 bases outside the gene matches. CDR3 nucleotide sequence: TGTGCCAGCAGCTTAAGTCTAGCGGGCCCAAACAATGAGCAGTTCTTC. Encoded protein: CASSLSLAGPNNEQFF.

This clone was observed a handful of times. This chain connects TRBV6-1 to TRBJ1-5, with 8 bases identical to TRBD1. The V gene's germline CDR1 is MNHNS and CDR2 SASEGT. J gave up 2 bases and V 1 base, and 1 base lay outside the gene matches. The length of the CDR3 is 15 residues. Written as DNA, the CDR3 is TGTGCCAGCAGTGAAGGGGGACAGGGCAATCAGCCCCAGCATTTT. Its translation is CASSEGGQGNQPQHF.